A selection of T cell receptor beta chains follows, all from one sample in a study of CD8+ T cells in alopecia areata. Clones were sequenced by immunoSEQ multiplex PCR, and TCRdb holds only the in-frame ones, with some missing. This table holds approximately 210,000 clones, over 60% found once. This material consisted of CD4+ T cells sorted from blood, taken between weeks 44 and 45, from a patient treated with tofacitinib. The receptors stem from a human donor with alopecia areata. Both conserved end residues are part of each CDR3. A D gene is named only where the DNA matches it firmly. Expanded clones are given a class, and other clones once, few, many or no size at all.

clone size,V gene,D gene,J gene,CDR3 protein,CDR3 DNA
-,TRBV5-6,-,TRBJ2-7,CASSFSSYEQYF,TGTGCCAGCAGCTTCAGCTCCTACGAGCAGTACTTC
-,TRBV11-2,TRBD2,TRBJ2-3,CASSLSRGGAADTQYF,TGTGCCAGCAGCTTAAGTCGCGGGGGGGCCGCAGATACGCAGTATTTT
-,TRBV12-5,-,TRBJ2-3,CASGSRQRTDTQYF,TGTGCTAGTGGTTCCAGACAGCGTACAGATACGCAGTATTTT
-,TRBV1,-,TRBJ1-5,CTSSRSTGNQPQHF,TGCACCAGCAGCCGCAGCACAGGAAATCAGCCCCAGCATTTT
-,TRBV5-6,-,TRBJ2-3,CASSLYTTDTQYF,TGTGCCAGCAGCTTGTACACCACAGATACGCAGTATTTT
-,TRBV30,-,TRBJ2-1,CAWSTRGYNEQFF,TGTGCCTGGAGTACACGAGGGTACAATGAGCAGTTCTTC
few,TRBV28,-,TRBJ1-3,CASTPGPTSSGNTIYF,TGTGCCAGCACACCCGGCCCGACTAGCTCTGGAAACACCATATATTTT
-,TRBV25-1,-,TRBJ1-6,CASSEPGPNNSPLHF,TGTGCCAGCAGTGAACCCGGACCGAATAATTCACCCCTCCACTTT
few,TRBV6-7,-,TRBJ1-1,CASSSQVETEAFF,TGTGCCAGCAGTTCACAGGTAGAAACTGAAGCTTTCTTT
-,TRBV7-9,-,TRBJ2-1,CASSLGVGQQGEQFF,TGTGCCAGCAGCTTAGGAGTAGGACAGCAAGGTGAGCAGTTCTTC
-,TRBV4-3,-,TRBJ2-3,CASSQEDSRPDTQYF,TGCGCCAGCAGCCAAGAGGACTCCCGCCCAGATACGCAGTATTTT
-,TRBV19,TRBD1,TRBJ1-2,CASSTPGTADGYTF,TGTGCCAGTAGTACCCCTGGGACAGCTGATGGCTACACCTTC
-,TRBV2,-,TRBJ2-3,CASSLGLDTQYF,TGTGCCAGCAGTTTAGGACTAGATACGCAGTATTTT
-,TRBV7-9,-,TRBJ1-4,CASSLRHSLGEKLFF,TGTGCCAGCAGCCTCCGACACTCTTTGGGGGAAAAACTGTTTTTT
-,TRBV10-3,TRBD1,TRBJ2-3,CAIGRGLITDTQYF,TGTGCCATCGGCAGGGGGCTAATCACAGATACGCAGTATTTT
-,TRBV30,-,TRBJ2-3,CAWRALLGWDTQYF,TGTGCCTGGAGGGCTTTACTAGGGTGGGATACGCAGTATTTT
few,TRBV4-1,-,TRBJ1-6,CASSYRDEGPYNSPLHF,TGCGCCAGCAGCTACAGAGACGAAGGGCCGTATAATTCACCCCTCCACTTT
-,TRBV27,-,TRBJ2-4,CASSLTRGNIQYF,TGTGCCAGCAGTCTTACGCGGGGCAACATTCAGTACTTC
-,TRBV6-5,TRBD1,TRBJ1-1,CASSADRGLNTEAFF,TGTGCCAGCAGTGCCGACAGGGGCCTGAACACTGAAGCTTTCTTT
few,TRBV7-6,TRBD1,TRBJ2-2,CASSPVTGFAGELFF,TGTGCCAGCAGCCCCGTGACAGGGTTTGCCGGGGAGCTGTTTTTT
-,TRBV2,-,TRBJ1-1,CASGLNPGSNTEAFF,TGTGCCAGCGGGCTTAACCCGGGTTCGAACACTGAAGCTTTCTTT
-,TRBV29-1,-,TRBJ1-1,CSVEAGGAVDTEAFF,TGCAGCGTTGAGGCGGGGGGCGCGGTGGACACTGAAGCTTTCTTT
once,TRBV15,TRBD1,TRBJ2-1,CATGTDRGRVNEQFF,TGTGCCACCGGGACGGACAGGGGTCGCGTCAATGAGCAGTTCTTC